This T cell receptor beta chain was profiled in a study of early T cells in non-severe SARS-CoV-2 infection. Study at large: The chains were unpaired, and the sequenced material was bulk RNA from unsorted whole blood.

In the library, individual cDNA molecules carried attached unique molecular identifiers. TCRdb re-derived calls from the 5' RACE reads in MiXCR, one entry per CDR3 protein. Of about 110,000 distinct CDR3 sequences detected, roughly 12% appear once; the ten largest clones hold 3% to 4.5%. The CDR3 consists of 16 residues. The trim removed 2 bases at V and 4 bases at J, leaving 4 bases unmatched. The germline V gene has CDR1 KGHDR and CDR2 SFDVKD. General study results and limits: Clonotype matching in VDJdb favored anti-spike CD8 responses and did not capture private and CD4 specificities.

A word on this clonotype: Its antigen is as yet unknown.

The TCR comes from an adult who was a healthcare worker with PCR-confirmed SARS-CoV-2 infection or an uninfected control (not recorded which). The chain links TRBV24-1 to TRBJ2-2, with TRBD2 identical over 9 bases. Material: whole blood, obtained at baseline. CDR3: CATSDSAGGPTGELFF. CDR3 nucleotides: TGTGCCACCAGTGATTCCGCGGGAGGGCCCACCGGGGAGCTGTTTTTT.